Here is one TCR beta chain with its context. What it binds is not known. Measured with immunoSEQ multiplex PCR; TCRdb has only the in-frame clones, and not every one. Here the sample spans about 32,000 clones, roughly two thirds being singletons. The data were obtained in a study of vaccination effects on CD4 cells after COVID-19. Antigen-specific CD4+ T cells were first expanded with viral peptide pools by the ViraFEST assay and only then sequenced. When nine to ten days of culture had elapsed, CD4+ T cells were isolated. BNT162b2 vaccine or mRNA-1273 vaccine was given to participants in two doses. The source was CD4+ T cells from PBMCs cultured with HCoV-229E spike peptides, collected after COVID-19 vaccination. The clonotype originates from a human donor who received a COVID-19 vaccine.

The CDR3 DNA follows: TGTGCCAGCAGTTTGAAGTACAGGGTCCCCGAGCAGTACTTC. This codes for CASSLKYRVPEQYF. The chain has TRBV28 and TRBJ2-7; TRBD1 is a possible D gene (6 bases). The CDR3 has 14 residues. The germline V gene encodes CDR1 MDHEN and CDR2 SYDVKM. V gave up 3 bases and J gave up 6 bases, with 15 bases separating them.